A single sample is the source of the 15 T cell receptor beta chains below, sequenced in a study of blood T cells in healthy people across ages. Then a second PCR, running about 7 to 11 cycles, was carried out with a sample-barcoded 5' primer and a J-beta primer mix. TCRdb reprocessed the 5' RACE reads with MiXCR, giving one entry per CDR3 protein. The table records about 680,000 distinct CDR3 sequences, about half of them present only once. The sample consisted of blood. These receptors were collected from an older woman in good health.

A single count supports this clonotype. The chain joins TRBV20-1 to TRBJ2-1; a weak D match, TRBD2 (7 bases). The germline gives CDR1 DFQATT, CDR2 SNEGSKA (reference sequence). The CDR3 spans 17 residues. V gave up 3 bases and J gave up 6 bases, with 24 bases separating them. The CDR3 spells CSARHEGEGPWGNEQFF. Here the CDR3 DNA reads TGCAGTGCTAGGCATGAGGGGGAGGGGCCTTGGGGCAATGAGCAGTTCTTC.

The chain is built from TRBV4-3 and TRBJ2-5; 13 nucleotides match TRBD2. With 4 bases clipped from V and 7 bases from J, the junction kept 9 bases outside the gene matches. This CDR3 has 16 amino acids. Germline V CDR1 and CDR2: LGHNA, YSLEER. CDR3: CASSPRLAGGFGTQYF. In nucleotides, the CDR3 is TGCGCCAGCAGCCCAAGACTAGCGGGGGGCTTTGGGACCCAGTACTTC.

In this sample, this clonotype turned up many times. The J gene is TRBJ2-3, the V gene TRBV4-2, with D possibly matching TRBD2 (6 bases). The CDR3 is made up of 18 amino acids. Germline loops: CDR1 LGHNA, CDR2 YNFKEQ. With 1 base removed from V and 5 bases from J, the gap between germline ends came to 22 bases. The CDR3 nucleotides read TGTGCCAGCAGCCAAGGTCCCACTGGGGGGACTTCACAAGATACGCAGTATTTT. Encoded protein: CASSQGPTGGTSQDTQYF.

The chain has TRBV7-9 and TRBJ1-5, with D perhaps matching TRBD1 (5 bases). V lost 5 bases and J 13 bases, leaving 15 bases between the germline ends. CDR1 SEHNR and CDR2 FQNEAQ come from the germline V gene (reference sequence). CDR3 length equals 12 residues. CDR3 protein: CASSRTGTPQHF. The CDR3 DNA is TGTGCCAGCAGCAGGACCGGGACTCCTCAGCATTTT.

This clonotype was detected a few times. The rearrangement links TRBV12-3 or TRBV12-4 to TRBJ1-2; TRBD1 matches at 7 bases. V was clipped by 5 bases and J by 3 bases; unmatched bases: 6. The CDR3 is made up of 14 amino acids. CDR3 sequence reads: CASSDSGTDYGYTF. The CDR3 coding sequence is TGTGCCAGCAGTGACTCCGGGACAGACTATGGCTACACCTTC.

The CDR3 bases are TGCAGTGGTATCCTGCGGCATGAGTGGGAGCAGTACTTC. Translated: CSGILRHEWEQYF. The chain couples TRBV20-1 to TRBJ2-7; D ambiguous. The ends were cut back, 7 bases at V and 7 bases at J, with 20 bases in the middle. In germline, CDR1 is DFQATT, CDR2 SNEGSKA (reference sequence). This CDR3 is built from 13 residues.

A note on this clonotype: A read error may produce the germline difference seen at one junction end. V is TRBV4-1 and J is TRBJ2-3; D is unresolved. CDR1 is MGHRA, CDR2 YSYEKL, per germline. The CDR3 is 12 amino acids. The CDR3 coding sequence is TGCGCCAGCGGCCAAGATCAACGGACGCAGTATTTT. Protein product: CASGQDQRTQYF.

This chain links TRBV20-1 with TRBJ1-5; 8 nucleotides align to TRBD1. Germline trimming cut 7 bases from V and 0 bases from J; bases unmatched to any gene: 5. This CDR3 spans 14 amino acids. Germline V gives CDR1 DFQATT, CDR2 SNEGSKA (reference sequence). CDR3 in DNA: TGCAGTGTCAGGGGGCAGTATAGCAATCAGCCCCAGCATTTT. As protein: CSVRGQYSNQPQHF.

The chain links TRBV20-1 to TRBJ2-1; D is possibly TRBD2 (6 bases). Trimming took off 6 bases at V and 7 bases at J, with 19 bases between the two ends. This CDR3 is built from 14 residues. Germline assignment: CDR1 DFQATT and CDR2 SNEGSKA (reference sequence). CDR3: CSAPGLPSGNEQFF. The CDR3 DNA reads TGCAGTGCCCCGGGACTCCCGTCGGGAAATGAGCAGTTCTTC.

This clonotype turned up a few times. The chain combines TRBV13 with TRBJ2-6; 9 bases line up with TRBD1. After removal of 4 bases from V and 2 bases from J, the junction contained 9 bases not matched to a gene. Germline V gene sequence: CDR1 PRHDT, CDR2 FYEKMQ (reference sequence). This CDR3 contains 18 residues. The CDR3 DNA reads as TGTGCCAGCAGCTCACGGACAGGGGAGGCCCCTGGGGCCAACGTCCTGACTTTC. Translating it yields CASSSRTGEAPGANVLTF. The full variable domain, rest sourced from reference TRBV13 and TRBJ2-6, is AAGVIQSPRHLIKEKRETATLKCYPIPRHDTVYWYQQGPGQDPQFLISFYEKMQSDKGSIPDRFSAQQFSDYHSELNMSSLELGDSALYFCASSSRTGEAPGANVLTFGAGSRLTVL.

V usage is TRBV27 and J usage is TRBJ2-1; 7 nucleotides align to TRBD1. Germline values: CDR1 MNHEY, CDR2 SMNVEV (reference sequence). The CDR3 runs to 14 residues. With 1 base clipped from V and 13 bases from J, the junction kept 10 bases outside the gene matches. CDR3 sequence reads: CASSLYHRGETQFF. CDR3 DNA: TGTGCCAGCAGTTTATACCACAGGGGTGAGACCCAGTTCTTC.

The rearrangement uses TRBV4-3 and TRBJ1-2, with TRBD1 identical over 7 bases. The CDR3 consists of 15 residues. Per germline, CDR1 LGHNA and CDR2 YSLEER. J gave up 6 bases and V 0 bases, and 7 bases lay outside the gene matches. CDR3 residues: CASSQETGWNHGYTF. CDR3 coding DNA: TGCGCCAGCAGCCAAGAGACAGGGTGGAACCATGGCTACACCTTC.

V usage is TRBV5-5 and J usage is TRBJ1-4; D is perhaps TRBD1 (5 bases). With 4 bases removed from V and 0 bases from J, the gap between germline ends came to 13 bases. Germline V gives CDR1 SGHKS, CDR2 YYEKEE (reference sequence). CDR3 length: 16 amino acids. DNA for the CDR3: TGTGCCAGCAGCCCTACGGGGCGACCAACTAATGAAAAACTGTTTTTT. Protein product: CASSPTGRPTNEKLFF. The full variable domain, its missing parts supplied by reference TRBV5-5 and TRBJ1-4, is DAGVTQSPTHLIKTRGQQVTLRCSPISGHKSVSWYQQVLGQGPQFIFQYYEKEERGRGNFPDRFSARQFPNYSSELNVNALLLGDSALYLCASSPTGRPTNEKLFFGSGTQLSVL.

The V call is TRBV20-1, the J call TRBJ2-7, with TRBD2 matching 7 bases. The V segment lost 0 bases and the J segment 2 bases; nucleotides outside the gene matches: 7. CDR3 size: 15 residues. Germline V gene sequence: CDR1 DFQATT, CDR2 SNEGSKA (reference sequence). The CDR3 here is CSARDLGGGTYEQYF. DNA of the CDR3: TGCAGTGCTAGAGATCTGGGGGGGGGAACCTACGAGCAGTACTTC.

This clonotype was counted between two and nine times. V usage is TRBV9 and J usage is TRBJ2-1; TRBD2 agrees at 14 bases. Trimming cost V 2 bases and J 7 bases; bases outside gene matches: 5. This CDR3 comprises 16 residues. CDR1 is SGDLS and CDR2 is YYNGEE in the germline V gene. The CDR3 reads CASSVGGLAGVNEQFF. For the CDR3, the DNA is TGTGCCAGCAGCGTCGGGGGACTAGCGGGAGTTAATGAGCAGTTCTTC.